These 32 T cell receptor beta chains share one sample of origin, sequenced in a study of shared clonotypes between healthy human individuals. Measured with immunoSEQ multiplex PCR; TCRdb has only the in-frame clones, and not every one. The table includes more than 2,000,000 clones, over 85% detected once. The sequencing sample was made of naive CD4+ T cells from PBMCs. As to subset: CD45RA+ positively selected. These receptors were taken from a man younger than 35 in good health. Some clones in this sample may be carry-over from other donors' samples.

The rearrangement uses TRBV18 and TRBJ2-1, with 7 bases lining up with TRBD2. The V gene's germline CDR1 is KGHSH and CDR2 LQKENI. The J segment lost 2 bases and the V segment lost 5 bases, leaving 9 bases of the junction unmatched. This CDR3 has 16 amino acids. The DNA of the CDR3 is TGTGCCAGCTCATTGCAGACGGGAGGACCCTACAATGAGCAGTTCTTC. Protein: CASSLQTGGPYNEQFF.

This rearrangement joins TRBV6-6 to TRBJ2-3; D possibly corresponds to TRBD2 (6 bases). Germline CDR1 and CDR2: MNHNY and SVGAGI (reference sequence). Trimming took off 0 bases at V and 2 bases at J, with 9 bases between the two ends. This CDR3 is 15 amino acids long. CDR3 coding DNA: TGTGCCAGCAGTTACTCGGCGGGAAACACAGATACGCAGTATTTT. It translates to CASSYSAGNTDTQYF.

This rearrangement joins TRBV6-6 to TRBJ1-4, with D tentatively TRBD1 (5 bases). The germline V gene encodes CDR1 MNHNY and CDR2 SVGAGI (reference sequence). The CDR3 spans 15 residues. Trimming pared 6 bases from V and 0 bases from J, leaving 11 bases between. CDR3 DNA sequence: TGTGCCAGCAGAGGGACGACAGCAACTAATGAAAAACTGTTTTTT. It yields the protein CASRGTTATNEKLFF.

This clone was counted only a few times. This rearrangement joins TRBV2 to TRBJ1-5; 9 bases fit TRBD1. This CDR3 comprises 15 residues. Germline CDR1 SNHLY, CDR2 FYNNEI. Unmatched junction bases numbered 7, after V lost 7 bases and J lost 3 bases. CDR3 protein: CASTGQGYINQPQHF. The CDR3 nucleotides read TGTGCCAGCACAGGACAGGGGTACATCAATCAGCCCCAGCATTTT.

The V call is TRBV7-6, the J call TRBJ1-5; D perhaps matches TRBD1 (6 bases). Trimming took off 7 bases at V and 3 bases at J, with 13 bases between the two ends. CDR3 size: 14 residues. Germline CDR1 reads SGHVS; CDR2 reads FNYEAQ. The CDR3 protein is CASMEGHNNQPQHF. CDR3 coding DNA: TGTGCCAGCATGGAGGGACACAACAATCAGCCCCAGCATTTT.

A remark on this clone: Other DNA sequences of this sample code for an identical CDR3. The rearrangement links TRBV2 to TRBJ2-1, with D unresolved. In germline, CDR1 is SNHLY, CDR2 FYNNEI. Trimming took off 3 bases at V and 3 bases at J, with 9 bases between the two ends. The CDR3 spans 14 residues. In DNA form, the CDR3 reads TGTGCCAGCAGTGAGGTACTCGACTACAATGAGCAGTTCTTC. It is translated as CASSEVLDYNEQFF.

Note on this clone: Other nucleotide sequences from this sample produce the same CDR3. V usage is TRBV28 and J usage is TRBJ1-4; D not resolved. Deletions cut 3 bases from V and 2 bases from J, with 10 bases between. CDR1 and CDR2 (germline): MDHEN, SYDVKM. The CDR3 is 15 residues long. CDR3 in amino acids: CASSLIGATNEKLFF. CDR3 in DNA: TGTGCCAGCAGTTTGATTGGTGCCACTAATGAAAAACTGTTTTTT. Using reference TRBV28 and TRBJ1-4 for the parts outside the CDR3, the full variable domain is DVKVTQSSRYLVKRTGEKVFLECVQDMDHENMFWYRQDPGLGLRLIYFSYDVKMKEKGDIPEGYSVSREKKERFSLILESASTNQTSMYLCASSLIGATNEKLFFGSGTQLSVL.

This chain links TRBV7-2 with TRBJ2-2; a weak D match, TRBD2 (6 bases). Trimming removed 4 bases from V and 8 bases from J, with 8 bases in between. This CDR3 has 12 amino acids. The germline V gene has CDR1 SGHTA and CDR2 FQGNSA. CDR3 in amino acids: CASSSGLGELFF. The CDR3 DNA reads as TGTGCCAGCAGCTCCGGACTAGGGGAGCTGTTTTTT.

Note on this clone: The same CDR3 can be traced to other DNA sequences in this sample. J is TRBJ2-5 and V is TRBV5-1; 8 bases map to TRBD1. The CDR3 spans 15 residues. The junction had 9 bases not matched to a gene; V was cut back by 3 bases and J by 5 bases. CDR1 is SGHRS and CDR2 is YFSETQ in the germline V gene. CDR3 amino acids: CASSSGQGGGETQYF. The CDR3 DNA is TGCGCCAGCAGCTCCGGACAGGGTGGTGGGGAGACCCAGTACTTC.

The V and J genes are TRBV7-2 and TRBJ1-3; D perhaps matches TRBD1 (5 bases). The CDR3 has 15 residues. Per the germline V gene, CDR1 is SGHTA and CDR2 is FQGNSA. V lost 5 bases to trimming and J lost 0 bases, with 11 bases between them. The CDR3 loop is CASSPQGSSGNTIYF. CDR3 DNA: TGTGCCAGCAGCCCCCAGGGCTCCTCTGGAAACACCATATATTTT.

The rearrangement joins TRBV6-5 to TRBJ1-2; the D is unclear. The CDR3 contains 14 residues. From germline, CDR1 is MNHEY and CDR2 SVGAGI. The ends were cut back, 6 bases at V and 2 bases at J, with 13 bases in the middle. CDR3 sequence: CASSLDGSNYGYTF. The CDR3 DNA sequence: TGTGCCAGCAGCCTAGACGGTTCAAACTATGGCTACACCTTC.

This sequence joins TRBV5-6 and TRBJ1-2, with D hard to call. The germline CDR1 and CDR2 sequences are SGHDT and YYEEEE. The ends were cut back, 5 bases at V and 8 bases at J, with 16 bases in the middle. The CDR3 runs 13 residues. The DNA of the CDR3 is TGTGCCAGCAGGGAGACCTTTGGCACGGGCTACACCTTC. Its translation: CASRETFGTGYTF.

The chain has TRBV5-1 and TRBJ2-2; D is undetermined. The CDR3 has 14 residues. Germline-derived CDR1 and CDR2 are SGHRS and YFSETQ. V lost 8 bases to trimming and J lost 7 bases, with 18 bases between them. The CDR3: CARLYRVRHGELFF. The CDR3 coding sequence is TGCGCCAGGTTATACCGGGTTCGGCACGGGGAGCTGTTTTTT.

The chain joins TRBV28 to TRBJ1-1; TRBD1 is a possible D gene (5 bases). This CDR3 comprises 14 residues. The germline V gene has CDR1 MDHEN and CDR2 SYDVKM. Trimming removed 6 bases from V and 3 bases from J, with 14 bases in between. The CDR3 loop reads CASSSPGTDTEAFF. The CDR3 DNA reads as TGTGCCAGCAGCTCCCCGGGGACGGACACTGAAGCTTTCTTT.

The chain uses TRBV27 and TRBJ1-4; tentative D call: TRBD1 (6 bases). The ends were cut back, 6 bases at V and 8 bases at J, with 16 bases in the middle. The CDR3 has 14 residues. Per germline, CDR1 MNHEY and CDR2 SMNVEV (reference sequence). The CDR3 DNA is TGTGCCAGCAGCCTACAGGGTATGGGGGAAAAACTGTTTTTT. It is translated as CASSLQGMGEKLFF.

The chain couples TRBV15 to TRBJ1-2, with D unresolved. The CDR3 has 15 amino acids. V was shortened by 1 base and J by 8 bases, with 17 bases between the two germline ends. CDR1 LNHNV and CDR2 YYDKDF come from the germline V gene (reference sequence). The CDR3 coding sequence is TGTGCCACCAGCAGAGGAGGTGCAGGAGCTTACGGCTACACCTTC. Its translation: CATSRGGAGAYGYTF.

The chain employs TRBV5-6 and TRBJ2-5, with a possible D match to TRBD2 (7 bases). This CDR3 spans 17 amino acids. The germline V and J ends were trimmed by 0 bases and 0 bases, with 15 bases remaining between them. Germline CDR1 SGHDT, CDR2 YYEEEE. The CDR3, as DNA: TGTGCCAGCAGCTTGGTAGGGGGAGGGGTGTACCAAGAGACCCAGTACTTC. Protein product: CASSLVGGGVYQETQYF.

The chain is built from TRBV27 and TRBJ1-2; unclear D gene. The germline V and J ends were trimmed by 4 bases and 4 bases, with 7 bases remaining between them. Germline CDR1 MNHEY, CDR2 SMNVEV (reference sequence). CDR3 length equals 12 residues. This chain's CDR3 is CASSSWGYGYTF. The CDR3 coding sequence is TGTGCCAGCAGTTCGTGGGGCTATGGCTACACCTTC.

The V gene is TRBV19, the J gene TRBJ2-3; D perhaps matches TRBD2 (6 bases). Germline CDR1 is LNHDA and CDR2 is SQIVND (reference sequence). The CDR3 totals 12 residues. Trimming cost V 7 bases and J 2 bases, with 7 bases left between them. The chain's CDR3 is CASKDYTDTQYF. CDR3 nucleotides: TGTGCCAGTAAGGACTACACAGATACGCAGTATTTT.

V usage is TRBV4-1 and J usage is TRBJ1-5; D might be TRBD1 (5 bases). This CDR3 contains 15 residues. CDR1 is MGHRA, CDR2 YSYEKL, per germline. Trimming took 3 bases from V and 7 from J, leaving 16 bases between them. The CDR3 region has the DNA TGCGCCAGCAGCCATGATGGGGGTAGCCGGCAGCCCCAGCATTTT. Protein: CASSHDGGSRQPQHF.

This clone has only one observation. This chain uses TRBV6-5 with TRBJ2-3; the D gene is possibly TRBD2 (5 bases). The CDR3 spans 13 residues. V shed 6 bases and J shed 7 bases, with 14 bases lying between them. Germline V gene data show CDR1 as MNHEY and CDR2 as SVGAGI. DNA for the CDR3: TGTGCCAGCAGCCGACGAGGCGGGTATACGCAGTATTTT. This translates into CASSRRGGYTQYF.

CDR3 DNA: TGCGCCAGCAGCACCCGTACTAGCGGGAGTAACAGTGAGCAGTTCTTC. Residues: CASSTRTSGSNSEQFF. V usage is TRBV4-1 and J usage is TRBJ2-1, with 11 nucleotides matching TRBD2. Germline V gives CDR1 MGHRA, CDR2 YSYEKL. The CDR3 length is 16 residues. The J segment lost 9 bases and the V segment lost 5 bases, leaving 12 bases of the junction unmatched.

The gene calls are TRBV7-2 and TRBJ2-5, with 8 nucleotides matching TRBD2. V lost 5 bases, J lost 4 bases, and 9 bases stayed unmatched. This CDR3 contains 15 residues. The V gene's germline CDR1 is SGHTA and CDR2 FQGNSA. The CDR3 loop is CASSPEVAGRETQYF. The CDR3 DNA follows: TGTGCCAGCAGCCCAGAGGTAGCGGGAAGAGAGACCCAGTACTTC. The full variable domain, in which reference TRBV7-2 and TRBJ2-5 provide the parts outside the CDR3, is GAGVSQSPSNKVTEKGKDVELRCDPISGHTALYWYRQSLGQGLEFLIYFQGNSAPDKSGLPSDRFSAERTGGSVSTLTIQRTQQEDSAVYLCASSPEVAGRETQYFGPGTRLLVL.

The count of this clone is one. The chain uses TRBV5-1 and TRBJ2-3, with TRBD2 identical over 9 bases. The CDR3 spans 22 residues. Trimming cost V 3 bases and J 8 bases; bases outside gene matches: 31. The germline V gene has CDR1 SGHRS and CDR2 YFSETQ. CDR3 DNA sequence: TGCGCCAGCAGCTGGCGGAAGATCGGGGGCGTCGACGGCGGGAGGGTCCGAAGTACGCAGTATTTT. Amino acids: CASSWRKIGGVDGGRVRSTQYF.

V is TRBV5-1 and J is TRBJ1-3; TRBD1 aligns across 7 bases. The germline gives CDR1 SGHRS, CDR2 YFSETQ. The CDR3 loop spans 14 amino acids. V shed 5 bases, J shed 8 bases, and the junction held 10 bases outside the gene matches. The CDR3 protein is CASRKDRREDTIYF. In DNA, the CDR3 is TGCGCCAGCAGGAAGGACAGGCGGGAAGACACCATATATTTT.

The V and J genes are TRBV7-3 and TRBJ1-1; a possible D gene is TRBD1 (5 bases). Germline V lookup: CDR1 SGHTA, CDR2 FQGTGA. This CDR3 has 14 amino acids. V lost 5 bases and J lost 4, with 14 bases in between. CDR3 nucleotides: TGTGCCAGCAGCCTGGGGGGAATCGGCACTGAAGCTTTCTTT. Residues: CASSLGGIGTEAFF. The full variable domain, with the rest looked up from reference TRBV7-3 and TRBJ1-1, is GAGVSQTPSNKVTEKGKYVELRCDPISGHTALYWYRQSLGQGPEFLIYFQGTGAADDSGLPNDRFFAVRPEGSVSTLKIQRTERGDSAVYLCASSLGGIGTEAFFGQGTRLTVV.

In regard to this clone: The sample holds other DNA sequences that translate to the same CDR3. The chain links TRBV9 to TRBJ2-1, with 7 bases fitting TRBD2. The V and J ends lost 3 bases and 0 bases, in that order; junction bases with no gene match: 3. CDR1 SGDLS and CDR2 YYNGEE come from the germline V gene. The CDR3 is 15 amino acids. The DNA of the CDR3 is TGTGCCAGCAGCGGGAGCGGGAACTCCTACAATGAGCAGTTCTTC. It is translated as CASSGSGNSYNEQFF.

The chain joins TRBV5-5 to TRBJ1-2; D perhaps matches TRBD1 (5 bases). CDR1 and CDR2 from the germline V gene are SGHKS and YYEKEE (reference sequence). Trimming shortened V by 2 bases and J by 7 bases, and 24 bases separated the two germline ends. CDR3 length: 17 amino acids. Here the CDR3 reads CASSLIRPGTEVRGYTF. The CDR3 DNA reads TGTGCCAGCAGCTTAATTCGGCCCGGGACGGAAGTGCGTGGCTACACCTTC.

The J gene is TRBJ1-2, the V gene TRBV5-1; D might be TRBD1 (5 bases). Per germline, CDR1 SGHRS and CDR2 YFSETQ. The CDR3 has 14 residues. Trimming stripped 4 bases from V and 3 bases from J, with 13 bases between. CDR3 residues: CASSLGRTDYGYTF. In nucleotides, the CDR3 is TGCGCCAGCAGCCTGGGACGGACCGACTATGGCTACACCTTC.

The chain combines TRBV28 with TRBJ2-1; TRBD2 agrees at 9 bases. The CDR3 is made up of 17 amino acids. Germline V CDR1 and CDR2: MDHEN, SYDVKM. J gave up 3 bases and V 0 bases, and 6 bases lay outside the gene matches. DNA for the CDR3: TGTGCCAGCAGTTTATGGGCTAGCGGGACGGGCTACAATGAGCAGTTCTTC. This translates into CASSLWASGTGYNEQFF.

The chain uses TRBV5-4 and TRBJ2-2, with 14 bases matching TRBD2. Germline assignment: CDR1 SGHNT and CDR2 YYREEE (reference sequence). The CDR3 spans 17 residues. With V trimmed by 4 bases and J by 5 bases, 7 bases remained unmatched. Here the CDR3 DNA reads TGTGCCAGCAGCATCGGGACTAGCGGGAGTCAGACCGGGGAGCTGTTTTTT. Its protein product is CASSIGTSGSQTGELFF.

The chain employs TRBV6-1 and TRBJ2-5; D is undetermined. This CDR3 has 12 amino acids. The ends were cut back, 4 bases at V and 9 bases at J, with 12 bases in the middle. Germline-derived CDR1 and CDR2 are MNHNS and SASEGT. The CDR3: CASSASQTAQYF. The CDR3 bases are TGTGCCAGCAGTGCTTCCCAGACGGCCCAGTACTTC.